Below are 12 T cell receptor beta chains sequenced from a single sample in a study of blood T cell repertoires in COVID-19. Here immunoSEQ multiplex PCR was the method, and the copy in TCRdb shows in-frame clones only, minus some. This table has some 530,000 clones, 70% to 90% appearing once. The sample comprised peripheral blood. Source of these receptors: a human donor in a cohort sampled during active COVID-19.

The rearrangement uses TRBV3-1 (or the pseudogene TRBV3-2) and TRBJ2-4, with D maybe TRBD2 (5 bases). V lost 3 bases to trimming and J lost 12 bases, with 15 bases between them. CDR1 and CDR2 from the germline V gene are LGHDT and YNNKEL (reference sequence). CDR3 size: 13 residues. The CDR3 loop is CASSQAERVTQYF. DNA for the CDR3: TGTGCCAGCAGCCAGGCCGAGAGGGTTACTCAGTACTTC.

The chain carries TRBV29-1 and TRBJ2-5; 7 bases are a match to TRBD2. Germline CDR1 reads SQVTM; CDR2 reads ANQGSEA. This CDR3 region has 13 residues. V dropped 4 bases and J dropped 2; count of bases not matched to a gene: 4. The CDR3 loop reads CSVGWGGQETQYF. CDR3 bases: TGCAGCGTTGGATGGGGGGGTCAAGAGACCCAGTACTTC.

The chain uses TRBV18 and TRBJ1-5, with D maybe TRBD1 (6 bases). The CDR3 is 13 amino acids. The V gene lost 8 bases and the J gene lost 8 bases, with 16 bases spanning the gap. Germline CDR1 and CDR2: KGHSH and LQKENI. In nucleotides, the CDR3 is TGTGCCAGCCGTTTTCAGGGGAAGGAGCCCCAGCATTTT. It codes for CASRFQGKEPQHF.

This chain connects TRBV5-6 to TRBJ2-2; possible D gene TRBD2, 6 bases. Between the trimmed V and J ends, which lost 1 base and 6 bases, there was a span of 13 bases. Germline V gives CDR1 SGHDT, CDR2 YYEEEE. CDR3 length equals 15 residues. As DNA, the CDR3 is TGTGCCAGCAGCTTGAATAGGGGAGGCGCCGGGGAGCTGTTTTTT. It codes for CASSLNRGGAGELFF.

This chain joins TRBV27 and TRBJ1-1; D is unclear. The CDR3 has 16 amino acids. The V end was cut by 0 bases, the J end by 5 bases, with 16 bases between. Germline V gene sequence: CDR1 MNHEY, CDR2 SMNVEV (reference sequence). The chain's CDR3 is CASSLSSIIVGTEAFF. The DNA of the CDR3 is TGTGCCAGCAGTTTATCCTCAATAATCGTCGGGACTGAAGCTTTCTTT.

In DNA, the CDR3 is TGTGCCAGTAGTCTAGTTCAGGGGAACAATCAGCCCCAGCATTTT. Translating it yields CASSLVQGNNQPQHF. V is TRBV19 and J is TRBJ1-5, with a weak D call TRBD1 (6 bases). Germline loops: CDR1 LNHDA, CDR2 SQIVND (reference sequence). Trimming left V 5 bases short and J 3 bases short, with 14 bases between. There are 15 residues in the CDR3.

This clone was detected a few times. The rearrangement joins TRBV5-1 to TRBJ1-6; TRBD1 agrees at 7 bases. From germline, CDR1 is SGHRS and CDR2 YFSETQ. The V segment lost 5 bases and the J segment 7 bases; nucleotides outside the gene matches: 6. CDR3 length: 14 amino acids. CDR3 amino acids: CASRPGQINSPLHF. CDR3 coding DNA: TGCGCCAGCAGACCGGGACAGATCAATTCACCCCTCCACTTT.

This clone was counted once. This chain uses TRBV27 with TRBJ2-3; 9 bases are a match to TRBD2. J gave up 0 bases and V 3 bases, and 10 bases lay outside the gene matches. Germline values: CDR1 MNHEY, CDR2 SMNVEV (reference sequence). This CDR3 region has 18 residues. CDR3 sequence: CASSFFSPLAGSTDTQYF. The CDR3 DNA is TGTGCCAGCAGTTTCTTTTCCCCCCTAGCGGGAAGCACAGATACGCAGTATTTT.

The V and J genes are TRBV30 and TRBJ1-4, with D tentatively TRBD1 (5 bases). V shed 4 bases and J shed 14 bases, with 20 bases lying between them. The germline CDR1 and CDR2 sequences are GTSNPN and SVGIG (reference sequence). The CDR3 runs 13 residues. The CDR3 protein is CAWNKPGEIILFF. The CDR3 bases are TGTGCCTGGAATAAGCCGGGGGAAATAATTCTGTTTTTT.

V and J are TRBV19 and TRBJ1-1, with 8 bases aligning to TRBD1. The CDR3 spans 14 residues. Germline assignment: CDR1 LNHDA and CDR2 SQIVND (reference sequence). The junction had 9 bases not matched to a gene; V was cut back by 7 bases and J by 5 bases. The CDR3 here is CASISTGEGTEAFF. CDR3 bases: TGTGCCAGTATCTCGACAGGGGAGGGAACTGAAGCTTTCTTT.

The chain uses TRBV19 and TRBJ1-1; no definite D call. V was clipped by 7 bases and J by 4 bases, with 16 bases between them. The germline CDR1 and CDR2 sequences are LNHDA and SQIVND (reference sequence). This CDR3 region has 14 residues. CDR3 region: CASIRERASTEAFF. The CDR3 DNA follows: TGTGCCAGTATCAGAGAGCGGGCGAGCACTGAAGCTTTCTTT.

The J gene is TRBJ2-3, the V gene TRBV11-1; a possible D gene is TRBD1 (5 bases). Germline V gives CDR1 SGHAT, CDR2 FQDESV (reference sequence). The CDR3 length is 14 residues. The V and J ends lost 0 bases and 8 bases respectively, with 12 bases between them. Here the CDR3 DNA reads TGTGCCAGCAGCTTAGCAGCAACAGGCGGTACGCAGTATTTT. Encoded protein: CASSLAATGGTQYF.